This T cell receptor beta chain comes out of a study of T cells after yellow fever vaccination. This clonotype was seen a handful of times. One entry per CDR3 protein, called by TCRdb with MiXCR from the 5' RACE reads. The sample holds some 560,000 distinct CDR3 sequences; roughly 19% are singletons and the top ten take roughly 13%. The sequence was collected from a man aged 25-40 years who received the YFV17D yellow fever vaccine. The sequencing used PBMCs, collected 15 days after the yellow fever booster vaccination.

CDR3 region: CASSLTGGGWNEQFF. For the CDR3, the DNA is TGTGCCAGCAGCTTGACAGGGGGAGGTTGGAATGAGCAGTTCTTC. V gene TRBV11-2 combines with J gene TRBJ2-1, with TRBD1 identical over 9 bases. The CDR3 has 15 residues. The germline V gene encodes CDR1 SGHAT and CDR2 FQNNGV. The V and J ends lost 3 bases and 7 bases, in that order; junction bases with no gene match: 7.